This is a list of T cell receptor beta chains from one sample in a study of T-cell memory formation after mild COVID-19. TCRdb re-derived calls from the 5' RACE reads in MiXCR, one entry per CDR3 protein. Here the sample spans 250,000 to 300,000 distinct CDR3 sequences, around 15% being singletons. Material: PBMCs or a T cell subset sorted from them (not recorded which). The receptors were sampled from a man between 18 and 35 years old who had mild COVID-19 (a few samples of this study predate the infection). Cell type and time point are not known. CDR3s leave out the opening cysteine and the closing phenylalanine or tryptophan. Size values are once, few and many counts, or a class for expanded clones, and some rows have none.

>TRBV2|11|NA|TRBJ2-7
ASSFDRANEQY
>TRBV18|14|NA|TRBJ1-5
ASSPRDGNSNQPQH
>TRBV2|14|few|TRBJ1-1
ASSGPPGHLNTEAF
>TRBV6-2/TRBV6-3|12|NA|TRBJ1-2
ASVRDREYYGYT
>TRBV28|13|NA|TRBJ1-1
ASSFGIGGNTEAF
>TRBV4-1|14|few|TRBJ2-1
ASSQAWEGGYNEQF
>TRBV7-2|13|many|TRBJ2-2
ASSLGPYGTGELF
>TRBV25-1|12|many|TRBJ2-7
ASSESDWRYEQY
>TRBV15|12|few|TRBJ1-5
ATSRAGGNQPQH
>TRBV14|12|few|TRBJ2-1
ASSHQTVYNEQF
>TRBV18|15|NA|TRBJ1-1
ASSRRQGLAMNTEAF
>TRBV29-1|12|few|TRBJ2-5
SVESPWAQETQY
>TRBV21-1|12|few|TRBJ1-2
ASSRLGDLYGYT
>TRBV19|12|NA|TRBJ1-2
ASQDRAYHYGYT